Detailed here is one T cell receptor beta chain. Its antigen remains unidentified. The conserved phenylalanine or tryptophan normally closing the CDR3 is absent here, so this likely arose from a read error. The DNA is left out, because the CDR3 cannot be placed on it with certainty; the CDR3 is given as TCRdb lists it. The data derive from a study of tumor-infiltrating lymphocytes in glioblastoma multiforme. Study-level points and caveats: Only one glioblastoma patient had TCR and mutation analysis.

The CDR3 is 14 amino acids in total, end residues counted. Germline V gene data show CDR1 as SGHAT and CDR2 as FQNNGV. TCR beta libraries were built from RNA through three nested multiplex PCR rounds using modified ARM-PCR. No unique molecular identifiers were described for these TCRB libraries. A single record per CDR3 protein comes from TCRdb applying MiXCR to the multiplex PCR reads. Here the sample spans under 15,000 distinct CDR3 sequences, 64% being singletons. The V call is TRBV11-2, the J call TRBJ2-2. This clonotype was sampled from a male donor with glioblastoma. Sequencing input: brain tumor tissue. The CDR3 spells CASSHGLDPGELFL.